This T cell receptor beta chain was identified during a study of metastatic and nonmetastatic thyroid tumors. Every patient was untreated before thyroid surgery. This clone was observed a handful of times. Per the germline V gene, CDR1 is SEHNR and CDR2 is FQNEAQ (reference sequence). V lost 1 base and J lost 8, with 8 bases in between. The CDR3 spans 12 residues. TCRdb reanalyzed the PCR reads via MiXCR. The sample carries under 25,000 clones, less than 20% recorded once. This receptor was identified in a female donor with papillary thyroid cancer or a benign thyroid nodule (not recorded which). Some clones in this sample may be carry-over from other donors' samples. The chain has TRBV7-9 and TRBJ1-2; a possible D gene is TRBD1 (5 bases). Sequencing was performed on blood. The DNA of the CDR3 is TGTGCCAGCAGCTTAGGGGGGGGAGGCTACACCTTC. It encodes CASSLGGGGYTF.